The rows below give T cell receptor beta chains drawn from one sample of a study of shared clonotypes between healthy human individuals. Repertoires were generated with immunoSEQ multiplex PCR, while TCRdb's copy carries only in-frame clones and drops some. The sample has more than 2 million clones, approximately 92% seen once. Sequencing was carried out using naive CD8+ T cells from PBMCs. The receptors stem from a man in his late teens or twenties in good health. Some clones in this sample may be carry-over from other donors' samples. Both conserved end residues are part of each CDR3. A D gene is named only where the DNA matches it firmly. Part of the rows lack a size; the others show once, few, many or a class for expanded clones.

>-|TRBJ2-7|TRBV19|-
TGTGCCAGTAGTTTTACAGGAACCTACGAGCAGTACTTC
CASSFTGTYEQYF
>-|TRBJ2-5|TRBV4-1|-
TGCGCCAGCAGCTCCCCACCGTGGGGGGATCGAGAGACCCAGTACTTC
CASSSPPWGDRETQYF
>-|TRBJ2-2|TRBV7-3|-
TGTGCCAGCAGCCATCTCTCTGGAGGGACCCGCATAACACCCGGGGAGCTGTTTTTT
CASSHLSGGTRITPGELFF
>-|TRBJ2-1|TRBV7-9|TRBD2
TGTGCCAGCAGAAGTGAACTAGCGGGCGTAGCCTACAATGAGCAGTTCTTC
CASRSELAGVAYNEQFF
>-|TRBJ2-3|TRBV15|-
TGTGCCACCAGCAGAGCTAGGGGTGGGGCAGATACGCAGTATTTT
CATSRARGGADTQYF
>-|TRBJ2-1|TRBV29-1|TRBD2
TGCAGCGCCAATCTCCCGGGACTAGCGGGACATGGTGAGCAGTTCTTC
CSANLPGLAGHGEQFF
>-|TRBJ2-1|TRBV4-1|TRBD1
TGCGCCAGCAGCCAAGAACCGGGACAGGGTCACAATGAGCAGTTCTTC
CASSQEPGQGHNEQFF
>-|TRBJ1-2|TRBV7-9|-
TGTGCCAGCAGCTTCACTGACGACTATGGCTACACCTTC
CASSFTDDYGYTF
>-|TRBJ1-1|TRBV10-3|TRBD1
TGTGCCATCAGTGAGTTCCGTGGACAGGGGGAAGCTTTCTTT
CAISEFRGQGEAFF
>-|TRBJ2-7|TRBV30|TRBD2
TGTGCCTGGAGCTTCGATGATTTGGGACTAGCAGACGAGCAGTACTTC
CAWSFDDLGLADEQYF
>few|TRBJ1-1|TRBV7-6|-
TGTGCCAGCAGCCGAATGGGAGCTGAAGCTTTCTTT
CASSRMGAEAFF
>-|TRBJ2-3|TRBV6-4|-
TGTGCCAGCAGTCCCTCGGGACTCAGCACAGATACGCAGTATTTT
CASSPSGLSTDTQYF
>-|TRBJ2-7|TRBV7-9|-
TGTGCCAGCACCGAACCCCCCAGGCCAGGGCGCCGCTACGAGCAGTACTTC
CASTEPPRPGRRYEQYF
>-|TRBJ1-1|TRBV27|-
TGTGCCAGCAGTTTGCTCCAGGGTATGACTGAAGCTTTCTTT
CASSLLQGMTEAFF
>-|TRBJ2-1|TRBV19|TRBD2
TGTGCCAGTACCTCCGGGACTAGCCTCATATCCTTAAACAATGAGCAGTTCTTC
CASTSGTSLISLNNEQFF
>-|TRBJ1-4|TRBV2|-
TGTGCCAGCAGTGATCGGCCAGAAACTAATGAAAAACTGTTTTTT
CASSDRPETNEKLFF
>once|TRBJ2-7|TRBV13|TRBD1
TGTGCCAGCAGTCCTAACAGGGGGTGGGACTACGAGCAGTACTTC
CASSPNRGWDYEQYF
>-|TRBJ2-3|TRBV28|-
TGTGCCAGCAGTCTCACAGGGCCAGATACGCAGTATTTT
CASSLTGPDTQYF
>-|TRBJ1-1|TRBV7-9|-
TGTGCCAGCAGCGCACCACAGGGGAACACTGAAGCTTTCTTT
CASSAPQGNTEAFF
>-|TRBJ2-7|TRBV10-1|TRBD2
TGCGCCAGCAGTGCAGCGGGAGAGCTCGGGGAGCAGTACTTC
CASSAAGELGEQYF
>-|TRBJ2-1|TRBV6-5|-
TGTGCCAGCATGGGATATTCAGGCAATGAGCAGTTCTTC
CASMGYSGNEQFF
>-|TRBJ2-7|TRBV6-1|TRBD2
TGTGCCAGCAGTAGGGGAGGGGTTTACGGCTACGAGCAGTACTTC
CASSRGGVYGYEQYF
>-|TRBJ2-7|TRBV2|-
TGTGCCAGCAGTGAATTGGGGGGAAGGGTGTACGAGCAGTACTTC
CASSELGGRVYEQYF
>-|TRBJ2-7|TRBV5-6|-
TGTGCCAGCAGCTGGGGTCAGTACGAGCAGTACTTC
CASSWGQYEQYF
>-|TRBJ2-7|TRBV27|TRBD2
TGTGCCAGCGTCACTCGGCTAGCGGGATCCTACGAGCAGTACTTC
CASVTRLAGSYEQYF
>-|TRBJ2-2|TRBV27|TRBD1
TGTGCCAGCAGCTATCGTCGACAGGGTAACGGGGAGCTGTTTTTT
CASSYRRQGNGELFF
>-|TRBJ2-7|TRBV5-4|-
TGTGCCAGCAGCTCCCACGGGTCCTACGAGCAGTACTTC
CASSSHGSYEQYF
>-|TRBJ2-1|TRBV29-1|TRBD2
TGCAGCGTCAACGGACTAGCGGGAGTCCCACAGTTCTTC
CSVNGLAGVPQFF
>-|TRBJ1-2|TRBV9|-
TGTGCCAGCAGCGACCGACAGGATGGCTACACCTTC
CASSDRQDGYTF
>-|TRBJ2-2|TRBV9|-
TGTGCCAGCAGCAGCAGGCCCGGGATCCTCGCGTCGCGTGGGGAGCTGTTTTTT
CASSSRPGILASRGELFF
>once|TRBJ2-1|TRBV27|TRBD1
TGTGCCAGCAGGTTAGACAGGGGATCCTACAATGAGCAGTTCTTC
CASRLDRGSYNEQFF
>-|TRBJ2-3|TRBV4-2|-
TGTGCCAGCAGCCCTCCCGGTAGCACAGATACGCAGTATTTT
CASSPPGSTDTQYF
>-|TRBJ2-4|TRBV11-2|-
TGTGCCAGCAGCTTAGCGGCAGGTTGGGGGGTAGCCAAAAACATTCAGTACTTC
CASSLAAGWGVAKNIQYF
>-|TRBJ2-7|TRBV5-4|-
TGTGCCAGCAGCTCGGACGCTAACCTGCAGTACTTC
CASSSDANLQYF
>-|TRBJ2-3|TRBV9|-
TGTGCCAGCAGCGTATGGGCGGGTCCCACAGATACGCAGTATTTT
CASSVWAGPTDTQYF
>once|TRBJ2-1|TRBV4-3|-
TGCGCCAGCAGCCTAAAGCCGTTAGCGGACTACAATGAGCAGTTCTTC
CASSLKPLADYNEQFF
>once|TRBJ2-3|TRBV5-6|-
TGTGCCAGCAGCTTGGTCGGACGGATCACCACAGATACGCAGTATTTT
CASSLVGRITTDTQYF
>-|TRBJ1-2|TRBV6-5|-
TGTGCCAGCAGTTACTCTGGGGGGGCTCGCTATGGCTACACCTTC
CASSYSGGARYGYTF
>-|TRBJ1-1|TRBV11-2|-
TGTGCCAGCAGCGTAGGGTTGTCCGACACTGAAGCTTTCTTT
CASSVGLSDTEAFF
>-|TRBJ2-7|TRBV15|-
TGTGCCACCAGCCTTGGGGCTTTAGTCGACGAGCAGTACTTC
CATSLGALVDEQYF
>-|TRBJ1-4|TRBV7-6|-
TGTGCCAGCAGCTTAGCTGGGCGGACGGTCCTTAATGAAAAACTGTTTTTT
CASSLAGRTVLNEKLFF
>-|TRBJ2-1|TRBV7-9|TRBD2
TGTGCCAGTATACTAGCGGGAACGGGTAGTGAGCAGTTCTTC
CASILAGTGSEQFF
>-|TRBJ2-2|TRBV27|-
TGTGCCAGCAAGGGTCGGGACACCGGGGAGCTGTTTTTT
CASKGRDTGELFF
>-|TRBJ2-7|TRBV27|TRBD1
TGTGCCAGCAGTACGACAGGGGGCCTCTACGAGCAGTACTTC
CASSTTGGLYEQYF
>-|TRBJ2-1|TRBV7-8|-
TGTGCCAGCAGCCCAGTTCGAGGGCATGAGCAGTTCTTC
CASSPVRGHEQFF
>-|TRBJ2-7|TRBV11-2|-
TGTGCCAGCAGCTTTATGGCGGGAACTTTTTACGAGCAGTACTTC
CASSFMAGTFYEQYF
>once|TRBJ1-6|TRBV28|-
TGTGCCAGCAGTCTTAGTCCCGGGACTGGCCTCCACTTT
CASSLSPGTGLHF
>-|TRBJ2-7|TRBV27|TRBD2
TGTGCCAGTACTAACAGGGCAACGGGACTAGCGGGATCCGAGCAGTACTTC
CASTNRATGLAGSEQYF
>-|TRBJ2-2|TRBV11-3|TRBD2
TGTGCCAGCAGCTCCTATACCGGACTAGCGGGGAACACCGGGGAGCTGTTTTTT
CASSSYTGLAGNTGELFF
>once|TRBJ2-7|TRBV11-2|-
TGTGCCAGCAGCTTAGTGGATAGACTCTCCTACGAGCAGTACTTC
CASSLVDRLSYEQYF
>-|TRBJ2-7|TRBV14|-
TGTGCCAGCAGCCCGGGCCCCTCGGGGTTCGACGAGCAGTACTTC
CASSPGPSGFDEQYF
>-|TRBJ2-1|TRBV4-1|TRBD1
TGCGCCAGCAGCCAAGATATAACAGGGGGTCGCAATGAGCAGTTCTTC
CASSQDITGGRNEQFF
>-|TRBJ1-2|TRBV12-5|TRBD1
TGTGCTAGTGGTTTGACTGGTCCGGGACAGAGGGGCATAAACTATGGCTACACCTTC
CASGLTGPGQRGINYGYTF
>-|TRBJ2-5|TRBV10-2|-
TGCGCCAGCAGTGATGTCTCCGAGACCCAGTACTTC
CASSDVSETQYF
>-|TRBJ2-7|TRBV4-1|-
TGCGCCAGCAGCCAAGCCAGCGGACCCTACGAGCAGTACTTC
CASSQASGPYEQYF
>-|TRBJ2-7|TRBV12-2|-
TGTGCAACCCCGGGGAGCGGGAGTATCCACGAGCAGTACTTC
CATPGSGSIHEQYF
>once|TRBJ2-3|TRBV9|-
TGTGCCAGCAGCGTTTCCAAAGATACGCAGTATTTT
CASSVSKDTQYF
>-|TRBJ1-5|TRBV27|-
TGTGCCAGCAGTTTCGTGGGACGGTCCGTAGGGCCCCAGCATTTT
CASSFVGRSVGPQHF
>-|TRBJ1-4|TRBV7-8|-
TGTGCCAGCAGCTCCGCGGGCGGGTTTTATGAAAAACTGTTTTTT
CASSSAGGFYEKLFF
>-|TRBJ1-2|TRBV27|-
TGTGCCAGCAGTTTATATCCGGGGACCTTGGGCTACACCTTC
CASSLYPGTLGYTF